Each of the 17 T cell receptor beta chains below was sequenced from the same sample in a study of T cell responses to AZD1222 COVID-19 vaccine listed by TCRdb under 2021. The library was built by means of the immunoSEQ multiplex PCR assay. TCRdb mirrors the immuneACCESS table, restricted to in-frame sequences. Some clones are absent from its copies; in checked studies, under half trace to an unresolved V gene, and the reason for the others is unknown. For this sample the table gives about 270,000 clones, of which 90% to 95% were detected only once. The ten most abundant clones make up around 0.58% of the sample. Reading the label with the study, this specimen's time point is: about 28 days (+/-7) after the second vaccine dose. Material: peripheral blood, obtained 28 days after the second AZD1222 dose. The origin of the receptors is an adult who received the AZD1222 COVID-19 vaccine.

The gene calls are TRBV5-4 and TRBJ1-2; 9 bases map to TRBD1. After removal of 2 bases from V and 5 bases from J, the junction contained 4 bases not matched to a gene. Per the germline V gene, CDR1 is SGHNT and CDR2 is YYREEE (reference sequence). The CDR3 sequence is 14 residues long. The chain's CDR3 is CASSLQGARYGYTF. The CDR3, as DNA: TGTGCCAGCAGCTTACAGGGGGCTAGGTATGGCTACACCTTC.

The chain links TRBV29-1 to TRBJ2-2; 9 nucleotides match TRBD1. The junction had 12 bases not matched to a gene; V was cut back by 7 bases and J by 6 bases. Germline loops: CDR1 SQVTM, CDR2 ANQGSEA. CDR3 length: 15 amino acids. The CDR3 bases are TGCAGCGGTTGGGTTTGGGGACAGGGTTCCGGGGAGCTGTTTTTT. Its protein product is CSGWVWGQGSGELFF.

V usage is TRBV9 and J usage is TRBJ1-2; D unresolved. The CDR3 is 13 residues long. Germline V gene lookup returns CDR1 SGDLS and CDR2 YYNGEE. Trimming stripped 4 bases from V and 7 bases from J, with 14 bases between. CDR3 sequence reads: CASSLYDRGGYTF. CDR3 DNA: TGTGCCAGCAGCCTTTACGACCGCGGTGGCTACACCTTC. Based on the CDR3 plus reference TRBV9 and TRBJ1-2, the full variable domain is DSGVTQTPKHLITATGQRVTLRCSPRSGDLSVYWYQQSLDQGLQFLIQYYNGEERAKGNILERFSAQQFPDLHSELNLSSLELGDSALYFCASSLYDRGGYTFGSGTRLTVV.

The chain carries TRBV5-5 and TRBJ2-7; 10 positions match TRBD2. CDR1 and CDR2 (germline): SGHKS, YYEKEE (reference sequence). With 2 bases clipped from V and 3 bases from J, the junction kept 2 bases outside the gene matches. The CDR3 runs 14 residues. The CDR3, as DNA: TGTGCCAGCAGCTTCTCTAGCGGGAGCTACGAGCAGTACTTC. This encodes CASSFSSGSYEQYF.

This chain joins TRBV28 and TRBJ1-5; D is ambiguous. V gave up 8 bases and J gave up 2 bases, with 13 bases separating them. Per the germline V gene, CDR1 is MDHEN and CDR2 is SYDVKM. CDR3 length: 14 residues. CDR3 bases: TGTGCCAGCTCCGGCCCCGGGGGCAATCAGCCCCAGCATTTT. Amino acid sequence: CASSGPGGNQPQHF. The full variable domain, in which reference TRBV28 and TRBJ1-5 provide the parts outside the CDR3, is DVKVTQSSRYLVKRTGEKVFLECVQDMDHENMFWYRQDPGLGLRLIYFSYDVKMKEKGDIPEGYSVSREKKERFSLILESASTNQTSMYLCASSGPGGNQPQHFGDGTRLSIL.

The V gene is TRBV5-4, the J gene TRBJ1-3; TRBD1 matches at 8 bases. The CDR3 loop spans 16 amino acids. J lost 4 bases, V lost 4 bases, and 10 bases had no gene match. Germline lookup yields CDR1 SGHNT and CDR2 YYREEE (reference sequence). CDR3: CASSPGGQGDGNTIYF. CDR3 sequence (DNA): TGTGCCAGCAGCCCAGGAGGACAGGGAGACGGAAACACCATATATTTT.

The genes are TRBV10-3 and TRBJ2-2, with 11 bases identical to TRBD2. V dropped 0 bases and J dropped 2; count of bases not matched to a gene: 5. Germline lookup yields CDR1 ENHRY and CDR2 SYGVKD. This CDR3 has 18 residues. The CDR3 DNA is TGTGCCATCAGTGAGTCGAAACTAGCGGGAGCAAACACCGGGGAGCTGTTTTTT. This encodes CAISESKLAGANTGELFF.

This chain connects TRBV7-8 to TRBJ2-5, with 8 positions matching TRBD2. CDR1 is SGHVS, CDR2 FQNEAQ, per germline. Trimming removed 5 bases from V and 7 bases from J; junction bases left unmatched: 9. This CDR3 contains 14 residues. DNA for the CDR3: TGTGCCAGCAGCCCCGGGGGGACTAGGGTGACCCAGTACTTC. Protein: CASSPGGTRVTQYF.

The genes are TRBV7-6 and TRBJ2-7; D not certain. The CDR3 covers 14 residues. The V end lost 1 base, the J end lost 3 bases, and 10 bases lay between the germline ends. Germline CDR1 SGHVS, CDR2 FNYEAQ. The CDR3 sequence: CASSLGSRSYEQYF. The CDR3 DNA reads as TGTGCCAGCAGCTTAGGTAGCAGGAGCTACGAGCAGTACTTC.

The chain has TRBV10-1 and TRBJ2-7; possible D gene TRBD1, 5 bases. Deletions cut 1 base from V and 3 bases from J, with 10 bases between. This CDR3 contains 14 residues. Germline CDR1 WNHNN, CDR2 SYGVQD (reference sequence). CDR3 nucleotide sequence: TGCGCCAGCAGTGAGTTTGAGCAGGGCTACGAGCAGTACTTC. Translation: CASSEFEQGYEQYF.

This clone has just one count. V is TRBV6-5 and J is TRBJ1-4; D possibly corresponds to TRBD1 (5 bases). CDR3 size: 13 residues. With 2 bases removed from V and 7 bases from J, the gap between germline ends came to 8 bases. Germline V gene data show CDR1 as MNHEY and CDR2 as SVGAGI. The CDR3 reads CASSYRDGEKLFF. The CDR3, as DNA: TGTGCCAGCAGTTACAGGGACGGTGAAAAACTGTTTTTT.

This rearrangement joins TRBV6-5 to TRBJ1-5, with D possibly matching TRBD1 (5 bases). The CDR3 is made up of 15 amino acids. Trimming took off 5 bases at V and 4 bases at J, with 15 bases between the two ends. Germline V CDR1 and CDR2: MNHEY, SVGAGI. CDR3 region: CASSPDRRENQPQHF. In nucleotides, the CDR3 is TGTGCCAGCAGTCCCGACAGAAGGGAAAATCAGCCCCAGCATTTT.

CDR3 nucleotides: TGTGCCAGCAGCCAAGGGGGCAGGGACAGGCAGCCCCAGCATTTT. This encodes CASSQGGRDRQPQHF. The rearrangement uses TRBV3-1 (or the pseudogene TRBV3-2) and TRBJ1-5; 8 bases fit TRBD1. This CDR3 contains 15 residues. From germline, CDR1 is LGHDT and CDR2 YNNKEL (reference sequence). The trim removed 1 base at V and 7 bases at J, leaving 6 bases unmatched.

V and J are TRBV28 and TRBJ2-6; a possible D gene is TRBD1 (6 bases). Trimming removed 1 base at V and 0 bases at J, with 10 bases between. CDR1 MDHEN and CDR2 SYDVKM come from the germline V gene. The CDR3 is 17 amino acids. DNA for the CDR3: TGTGCCAGCAGTTTATTATCAGGGGCCTCTGGGGCCAACGTCCTGACTTTC. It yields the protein CASSLLSGASGANVLTF.

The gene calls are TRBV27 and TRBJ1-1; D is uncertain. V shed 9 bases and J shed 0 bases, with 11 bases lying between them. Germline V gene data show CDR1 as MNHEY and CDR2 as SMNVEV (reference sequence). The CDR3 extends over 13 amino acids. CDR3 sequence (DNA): TGTGCCAGTTCGGCGGGGATGAACACTGAAGCTTTCTTT. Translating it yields CASSAGMNTEAFF.

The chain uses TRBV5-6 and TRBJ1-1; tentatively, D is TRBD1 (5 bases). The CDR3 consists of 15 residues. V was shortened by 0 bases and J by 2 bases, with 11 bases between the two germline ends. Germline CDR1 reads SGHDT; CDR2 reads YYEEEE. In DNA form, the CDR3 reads TGTGCCAGCAGCTTGGCAGGGAGGGGTAACACTGAAGCTTTCTTT. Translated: CASSLAGRGNTEAFF.

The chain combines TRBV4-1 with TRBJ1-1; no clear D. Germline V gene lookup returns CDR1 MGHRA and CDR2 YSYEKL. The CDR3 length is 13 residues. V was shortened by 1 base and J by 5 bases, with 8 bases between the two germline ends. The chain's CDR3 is CASSQAWGTEAFF. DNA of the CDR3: TGCGCCAGCAGCCAAGCATGGGGAACTGAAGCTTTCTTT.